This TCR beta chain was documented in a study of cytomegalovirus exposure and HLA in healthy donors. Trimming removed 2 bases from V and 2 bases from J, with 16 bases in between. This CDR3 has 17 amino acids. Germline V gene sequence: CDR1 SGHVS, CDR2 FNYEAQ. TCRdb's copy holds only in-frame clones and misses some; the assay was immunoSEQ multiplex PCR. The table records 100,000 to 120,000 clones, roughly 88% of them present only once. The receptor was derived from a woman aged 30 to 39 in good health and CMV-seropositive. The sample taken for sequencing was PBMCs. This chain links TRBV7-6 with TRBJ2-1; the D is unclear. The CDR3 loop reads CASSLRPARPAYNEQFF. The CDR3 DNA reads as TGTGCCAGCAGCTTACGTCCCGCGCGCCCTGCCTACAATGAGCAGTTCTTC.